Listed below are T cell receptor beta chains from one sample, sequenced in a study of blood T cell repertoires in COVID-19. Profiling relied on immunoSEQ multiplex PCR, and the TCRdb table lists in-frame clones only, not all of them. This sample has roughly 230,000 clones, with about 85% found just once. Specimen: peripheral blood. Every receptor here comes from a woman aged 80 or older with acute or convalescent COVID-19. Each CDR3 is given with its conserved first and last residue. Fields, in order: clone size, J gene, V gene, D gene, CDR3 DNA, CDR3 protein. The D gene is left open where the match is weak. Rows give clone size only sometimes, using once, few, many, or a class for an expanded clone.

clone_size: NA; j_call: TRBJ2-1; v_call: TRBV5-1; d_call: TRBD1; cdr3_nt: TGCGCCAGCAGCTCCCGGGACAGCAATGAGCAGTTCTTC; cdr3_aa: CASSSRDSNEQFF
clone_size: NA; j_call: TRBJ2-3; v_call: TRBV3-1/TRBV3-2; d_call: TRBD2; cdr3_nt: TGTGCCAGCAGCGGACTAGCGGGGAGCACAGATACGCAGTATTTT; cdr3_aa: CASSGLAGSTDTQYF
clone_size: few; j_call: TRBJ2-1; v_call: TRBV2; d_call: NA; cdr3_nt: TGTGCCAGCAGTGTGGGGCTACTCTACAATGAGCAGTTCTTC; cdr3_aa: CASSVGLLYNEQFF
clone_size: NA; j_call: TRBJ2-7; v_call: TRBV19; d_call: TRBD1; cdr3_nt: TGTGCCAGTAGTACCCCGGGACAGTATTACGAGCAGTACTTC; cdr3_aa: CASSTPGQYYEQYF
clone_size: NA; j_call: TRBJ1-6; v_call: TRBV21-1; d_call: NA; cdr3_nt: TGTGCCAGCAGCAAAGTATGGAGGACAGGTAGTAATTCACCCCTCCACTTT; cdr3_aa: CASSKVWRTGSNSPLHF
clone_size: NA; j_call: TRBJ2-2; v_call: TRBV11-3; d_call: TRBD2; cdr3_nt: TGTGCCAGCAGCTTAGATAACCTAGCGGGACTCACCGGGGAGCTGTTTTTT; cdr3_aa: CASSLDNLAGLTGELFF
clone_size: NA; j_call: TRBJ2-3; v_call: TRBV7-9; d_call: NA; cdr3_nt: TGTGCCAGCAGCTTAGCTAGCGGACGCACAGATACGCAGTATTTT; cdr3_aa: CASSLASGRTDTQYF
clone_size: NA; j_call: TRBJ2-3; v_call: TRBV6-5; d_call: NA; cdr3_nt: TGTGTAACGGAGAATACGGGACTTATAGATACGCAGTATTTT; cdr3_aa: CVTENTGLIDTQYF
clone_size: NA; j_call: TRBJ2-7; v_call: TRBV7-9; d_call: NA; cdr3_nt: TGTGCCAGCAGCTTCGGACTCTACGAGCAGTACTTC; cdr3_aa: CASSFGLYEQYF
clone_size: NA; j_call: TRBJ2-3; v_call: TRBV5-6; d_call: TRBD2; cdr3_nt: TGTGCCAGCAGCTTTAGCGGGGATAGCACAGATACGCAGTATTTT; cdr3_aa: CASSFSGDSTDTQYF
clone_size: NA; j_call: TRBJ1-6; v_call: TRBV24-1; d_call: NA; cdr3_nt: TGTGCCACCAGTCCCATCGGGGGTTATAATTCACCCCTCCACTTT; cdr3_aa: CATSPIGGYNSPLHF
clone_size: NA; j_call: TRBJ1-4; v_call: TRBV7-9; d_call: NA; cdr3_nt: TGTGCCAGCAGCTTATTCGGGGGGCTTGGTAATGAAAAACTGTTTTTT; cdr3_aa: CASSLFGGLGNEKLFF
clone_size: NA; j_call: TRBJ2-3; v_call: TRBV23-1; d_call: NA; cdr3_nt: TGCGCCAGCAGTCAATCGGCAGAGGCAGAAGAAACAGATACGCAGTATTTT; cdr3_aa: CASSQSAEAEETDTQYF
clone_size: NA; j_call: TRBJ1-3; v_call: TRBV27; d_call: NA; cdr3_nt: TGTGCCAGCAGTTCCGACAGGTCCTCTGGAAACACCATATATTTT; cdr3_aa: CASSSDRSSGNTIYF
clone_size: NA; j_call: TRBJ2-3; v_call: TRBV13; d_call: TRBD2; cdr3_nt: TGTGCCAGCAGCCTCATAGTCTCGGGACTAGCGGGGGTTACAGATACGCAGTATTTT; cdr3_aa: CASSLIVSGLAGVTDTQYF
clone_size: NA; j_call: TRBJ1-1; v_call: TRBV11-2; d_call: TRBD1; cdr3_nt: TGTGCCAGCACCCGAGGGGGCACTCCGAACACTGAAGCTTTCTTT; cdr3_aa: CASTRGGTPNTEAFF
clone_size: NA; j_call: TRBJ2-7; v_call: TRBV7-3; d_call: NA; cdr3_nt: TGTGCCAGCAGCTCAACCGGGTCTACGGCCTACGAGCAGTACTTC; cdr3_aa: CASSSTGSTAYEQYF
clone_size: NA; j_call: TRBJ1-3; v_call: TRBV19; d_call: TRBD1; cdr3_nt: TGTGCCAGTCGGAACAGGGGTTCTGGAAACACCATATATTTT; cdr3_aa: CASRNRGSGNTIYF
clone_size: NA; j_call: TRBJ1-3; v_call: TRBV19; d_call: TRBD1; cdr3_nt: TGTGCCAGTAGCATTGCACAGGGGGCACGTTCTGGAAACACCATATATTTT; cdr3_aa: CASSIAQGARSGNTIYF
clone_size: NA; j_call: TRBJ2-3; v_call: TRBV19; d_call: TRBD2; cdr3_nt: TGTGCCAGTAGTACTTCAACTCCGGGACTAGCGGGAGTGAGCACAGATACGCAGTATTTT; cdr3_aa: CASSTSTPGLAGVSTDTQYF
clone_size: NA; j_call: TRBJ1-1; v_call: TRBV6-1; d_call: NA; cdr3_nt: TGTGCCAGCAGAGAAGACAGGAACACTGAAGCTTTCTTT; cdr3_aa: CASREDRNTEAFF
clone_size: NA; j_call: TRBJ2-1; v_call: TRBV12-3/TRBV12-4; d_call: TRBD2; cdr3_nt: TGTGCCAGCAGCCCCGGGACTAGCGGAGAGCAGTTCTTC; cdr3_aa: CASSPGTSGEQFF
clone_size: NA; j_call: TRBJ2-7; v_call: TRBV7-2; d_call: TRBD2; cdr3_nt: TGTGCCAGCAGCTACTCGGGGGGGTACGAGCAGTACTTC; cdr3_aa: CASSYSGGYEQYF
clone_size: NA; j_call: TRBJ1-6; v_call: TRBV5-4; d_call: NA; cdr3_nt: TGTGCCAGCAGCTTGGTCGGGGGAAACAATTCACCCCTCCACTTT; cdr3_aa: CASSLVGGNNSPLHF